Below, 25 T cell receptor beta chains from the same sample are listed, as sequenced in a study of blood T cell repertoires in COVID-19. The table came from immunoSEQ multiplex PCR; TCRdb's copy has only in-frame clones and leaves some out. The table has approximately 300,000 clones, roughly 90% seen once. The specimen was PBMCs or T cells enriched from blood (not recorded which). These receptors all come from a woman in her twenties or thirties who had recovered from COVID-19.

The chain carries TRBV19 and TRBJ2-7; tentatively, D is TRBD1 (6 bases). Germline CDR1 reads LNHDA; CDR2 reads SQIVND (reference sequence). Trimming removed 3 bases at V and 8 bases at J, with 14 bases between. CDR3 length: 13 residues. Here the CDR3 DNA reads TGTGCCAGTAGTATTAGGTTGCAGGGGCAGCAGTACTTC. As protein: CASSIRLQGQQYF.

The chain is built from TRBV5-1 and TRBJ2-2, with 9 bases aligning to TRBD1. The CDR3 has 15 amino acids. V gave up 3 bases and J gave up 3 bases; unmatched junction bases: 3. In germline, CDR1 is SGHRS, CDR2 YFSETQ. The chain's CDR3 is CASSSRTGDTGELFF. CDR3 coding DNA: TGCGCCAGCAGCTCGAGGACAGGGGACACCGGGGAGCTGTTTTTT.

The chain couples TRBV11-2 to TRBJ1-3; D is undetermined. The CDR3 extends over 16 amino acids. Germline-derived CDR1 and CDR2 are SGHAT and FQNNGV. The V and J ends lost 2 bases and 0 bases respectively, with 11 bases between them. The CDR3 nucleotides are TGTGCCAGCAGCTTAACGGGATTACTCTCTGGAAACACCATATATTTT. Its protein is CASSLTGLLSGNTIYF.

The chain couples TRBV27 to TRBJ1-2; D remains unclear. This CDR3 contains 14 residues. V lost 6 bases to trimming and J lost 1 base, with 12 bases between them. Germline V lookup: CDR1 MNHEY, CDR2 SMNVEV (reference sequence). CDR3 in DNA: TGTGCCAGCAGCCCGGCCGGGAATAACTATGGCTACACCTTC. Its protein is CASSPAGNNYGYTF.

This clone was found once. The chain's CDR3 is CASSLDRNTGELFF. The CDR3 DNA sequence: TGTGCCAGCTCGCTTGACAGGAACACCGGGGAGCTGTTTTTT. The chain couples TRBV18 to TRBJ2-2; D is possibly TRBD1 (5 bases). The CDR3 is 14 residues long. Between the trimmed V and J ends, which lost 6 bases and 1 base, there was a span of 9 bases. Germline assignment: CDR1 KGHSH and CDR2 LQKENI.

The chain joins TRBV19 to TRBJ1-4; tentative D call: TRBD1 (6 bases). Looked up from germline, CDR1 is LNHDA and CDR2 is SQIVND (reference sequence). The CDR3 is 14 residues long. Trimming took off 7 bases at V and 3 bases at J, with 12 bases between the two ends. CDR3 DNA: TGTGCCAGTAATGGGGCAGGGGCTAATGAAAAACTGTTTTTT. Amino acids: CASNGAGANEKLFF.

About this clone itself: Additional DNA sequences in this sample encode the identical CDR3. The V gene is TRBV5-6, the J gene TRBJ1-2; 8 bases are a match to TRBD1. CDR3 length: 12 residues. With 6 bases clipped from V and 4 bases from J, the junction kept 2 bases outside the gene matches. Per germline, CDR1 SGHDT and CDR2 YYEEEE. The CDR3 DNA sequence: TGTGCCAGCACTACAGGGGGCTATGGCTACACCTTC. This translates into CASTTGGYGYTF.

This rearrangement joins TRBV28 to TRBJ1-1; no clear D gene. CDR1 and CDR2 from the germline V gene are MDHEN and SYDVKM. Trimming removed 7 bases from V and 1 base from J, with 13 bases in between. The CDR3 covers 14 residues. The chain's CDR3 is CASTLRQANTEAFF. DNA for the CDR3: TGTGCCAGCACGCTACGCCAGGCGAACACTGAAGCTTTCTTT.

V usage is TRBV3-1 (or the pseudogene TRBV3-2) and J usage is TRBJ2-7, with 8 bases fitting TRBD2. The germline CDR1 and CDR2 sequences are LGHDT and YNNKEL (reference sequence). The ends lost 1 base at V and 3 bases at J; junction bases unmatched: 5. This CDR3 spans 15 amino acids. Written as DNA, the CDR3 is TGTGCCAGCAGCCAAGCGGCTAGCGGGTTCTACGAGCAGTACTTC. It codes for CASSQAASGFYEQYF.

The J gene is TRBJ2-2, the V gene TRBV19; the D gene is possibly TRBD1 (6 bases). CDR3 length: 14 residues. Deletions cut 5 bases from V and 1 base from J, with 8 bases between. Looked up from germline, CDR1 is LNHDA and CDR2 is SQIVND (reference sequence). The CDR3 sequence is CASSVTGNTGELFF. Written as DNA, the CDR3 is TGTGCCAGTAGTGTGACAGGGAACACCGGGGAGCTGTTTTTT.

The chain joins TRBV5-5 to TRBJ2-7, with 10 bases lining up with TRBD1. J gave up 8 bases and V 0 bases, and 11 bases lay outside the gene matches. This CDR3 comprises 16 residues. Germline V gene lookup returns CDR1 SGHKS and CDR2 YYEKEE (reference sequence). DNA of the CDR3: TGTGCCAGCAGCTTGGTGCGGGGACAGGGGCTCTTCAAGCAGTACTTC. The encoded protein is CASSLVRGQGLFKQYF.

The chain has TRBV28 and TRBJ2-5, with D tentatively TRBD2 (6 bases). Germline loops: CDR1 MDHEN, CDR2 SYDVKM. The CDR3 has 15 amino acids. Deletions cut 3 bases from V and 5 bases from J, with 16 bases between. This chain's CDR3 is CASSFSAVGGETQYF. As DNA, the CDR3 is TGTGCCAGCAGTTTTAGCGCGGTTGGGGGGGAGACCCAGTACTTC.

This chain connects TRBV28 to TRBJ2-1; the D is unclear. The CDR3 totals 13 residues. Germline assignment: CDR1 MDHEN and CDR2 SYDVKM. Trimming took off 2 bases at V and 6 bases at J, with 8 bases between the two ends. For the CDR3, the DNA is TGTGCCAGCAGTTTACCGTCTAGCAATGAGCAGTTCTTC. Translating gives CASSLPSSNEQFF.

In this sample, this clone turned up once. The DNA of the CDR3 is TGTGCCAGCAGTTCGCTACGAGGGCAGTACTTC. Protein product: CASSSLRGQYF. The V gene is TRBV12-3 or TRBV12-4, the J gene TRBJ2-7; D gene uncertain. CDR3 length equals 11 residues. V lost 4 bases and J lost 9, with 10 bases in between.

V usage is TRBV1 and J usage is TRBJ2-1; the table's D call, TRBD2, has no DNA check behind it. TRBV1 is given as a pseudogene. The CDR3 extends over 13 amino acids. In nucleotides, the CDR3 is TGCACCAGCAGCCAAGTCCTAAACAATGAGCAGTTCTTC. This translates into CTSSQVLNNEQFF.

The rearrangement uses TRBV7-2 and TRBJ2-5, with 14 bases lining up with TRBD2. The germline gives CDR1 SGHTA, CDR2 FQGNSA. The CDR3 is made up of 16 amino acids. V gave up 5 bases and J gave up 3 bases; unmatched junction bases: 5. CDR3 in amino acids: CASSNQGLAGEETQYF. Here the CDR3 DNA reads TGTGCCAGCAGCAACCAGGGACTAGCGGGAGAAGAGACCCAGTACTTC.

This clone showed up just a few times. The rearrangement uses TRBV5-1 and TRBJ2-1; TRBD1 matches at 11 bases. From germline, CDR1 is SGHRS and CDR2 YFSETQ. V lost 2 bases to trimming and J lost 7 bases; unmatched junction nucleotides: 8. This CDR3 has 16 residues. CDR3 sequence: CASSLGGQGAFNEQFF. The CDR3, as DNA: TGCGCCAGCAGCTTAGGTGGACAGGGGGCTTTTAATGAGCAGTTCTTC.

The rearrangement joins TRBV24-1 to TRBJ1-5, with D maybe TRBD1 (5 bases). This CDR3 is 12 amino acids long. CDR1 is KGHDR and CDR2 is SFDVKD in the germline V gene. V lost 9 bases, J lost 9 bases, and 14 bases lay in between. CDR3 amino acids: CATALATGPQHF. CDR3 sequence (DNA): TGTGCCACCGCACTCGCTACAGGGCCCCAGCATTTT.

The V gene is TRBV28, the J gene TRBJ1-1; 7 bases fit TRBD1. The J segment lost 3 bases and the V segment lost 1 base, leaving 8 bases of the junction unmatched. Per the germline V gene, CDR1 is MDHEN and CDR2 is SYDVKM. The CDR3 spans 16 residues. DNA of the CDR3: TGTGCCAGCAGTTTATATAGCGGGGACAGATACACTGAAGCTTTCTTT. This sequence encodes CASSLYSGDRYTEAFF.

The chain uses TRBV7-2 and TRBJ2-1, with D perhaps matching TRBD1 (6 bases). Germline-derived CDR1 and CDR2 are SGHTA and FQGNSA. V lost 4 bases, J lost 7 bases, and 11 bases lay in between. The CDR3 has 13 amino acids. CDR3 amino acids: CASSSITGNEQFF. The CDR3 DNA sequence: TGTGCCAGCAGCTCAATAACAGGGAATGAGCAGTTCTTC.

This clone appeared once. V and J are TRBV7-9 and TRBJ2-7, with 10 bases identical to TRBD2. Trimming cost V 4 bases and J 2 bases; bases outside gene matches: 11. Looked up from germline, CDR1 is SEHNR and CDR2 is FQNEAQ (reference sequence). The CDR3 contains 17 residues. CDR3 sequence reads: CASSSGSGRGFTYEQYF. The DNA for the CDR3 is TGTGCCAGCAGCTCCGGCAGCGGGAGGGGATTTACCTACGAGCAGTACTTC.

This chain joins TRBV7-2 and TRBJ2-2; D remains unclear. CDR3 length equals 16 residues. Trimming took off 1 base at V and 5 bases at J, with 14 bases between the two ends. The germline CDR1 and CDR2 sequences are SGHTA and FQGNSA. CDR3 nucleotide sequence: TGTGCCAGCAGCTTAGATAGGAGCCCCGGGACCGGGGAGCTGTTTTTT. Its translation is CASSLDRSPGTGELFF.

V usage is TRBV9 and J usage is TRBJ2-2, with a tentative D call TRBD1 (5 bases). CDR1 and CDR2 (germline): SGDLS, YYNGEE. V was trimmed by 5 bases and J by 6 bases, leaving 17 bases between them. The CDR3 covers 15 residues. CDR3 protein: CASRNPGLGSGELFF. CDR3 in DNA: TGTGCCAGCAGAAATCCAGGGCTGGGGTCCGGGGAGCTGTTTTTT. Supplemented by reference TRBV9 and TRBJ2-2, the full variable domain reads DSGVTQTPKHLITATGQRVTLRCSPRSGDLSVYWYQQSLDQGLQFLIQYYNGEERAKGNILERFSAQQFPDLHSELNLSSLELGDSALYFCASRNPGLGSGELFFGEGSRLTVL.

The rearrangement links TRBV19 to TRBJ1-2; no clear D. V was clipped by 9 bases and J by 2 bases, with 13 bases between them. This CDR3 spans 13 amino acids. Germline CDR1 LNHDA, CDR2 SQIVND (reference sequence). CDR3 DNA: TGTGCCAGCAGCGGCGGGGAAAACTATGGCTACACCTTC. Translating gives CASSGGENYGYTF.

V is TRBV7-9 and J is TRBJ1-3, with D perhaps matching TRBD1 (5 bases). V gave up 5 bases and J gave up 0 bases, with 14 bases separating them. There are 16 residues in the CDR3. The germline V gene encodes CDR1 SEHNR and CDR2 FQNEAQ (reference sequence). In DNA, the CDR3 is TGTGCCAGCAGCCAAAATCAGGGTCTCTCTGGAAACACCATATATTTT. Its translation: CASSQNQGLSGNTIYF. The full variable domain, rest sourced from reference TRBV7-9 and TRBJ1-3, is DTGVSQNPRHKITKRGQNVTFRCDPISEHNRLYWYRQTLGQGPEFLTYFQNEAQLEKSRLLSDRFSAERPKGSFSTLEIQRTEQGDSAMYLCASSQNQGLSGNTIYFGEGSWLTVV.